Shown below are 30 T cell receptor beta chains from a single sample sequenced in a study of T cell responses to AZD1222 COVID-19 vaccine. Profiled with immunoSEQ multiplex PCR; TCRdb holds only in-frame clones, not every one. The table shows tens of thousands of clones, with 90% to 95% occurring only once. This specimen consisted of peripheral blood, obtained 28 days after the second AZD1222 dose. The source is an adult who received the AZD1222 COVID-19 vaccine.

This clone was detected only once. The chain links TRBV15 to TRBJ1-5; no definite D call. The CDR3 is 19 residues long. Per the germline V gene, CDR1 is LNHNV and CDR2 is YYDKDF (reference sequence). The V and J ends lost 0 bases and 4 bases respectively, with 22 bases between them. The CDR3 bases are TGTGCCACCAGCAGAGATTCTGGGCAGAGTGACGCTAGGAATCAGCCCCAGCATTTT. This encodes CATSRDSGQSDARNQPQHF.

V usage is TRBV11-2 and J usage is TRBJ2-3; 7 bases align to TRBD2. V dropped 5 bases and J dropped 10; count of bases not matched to a gene: 12. The CDR3 length is 14 residues. Germline V gene lookup returns CDR1 SGHAT and CDR2 FQNNGV. CDR3 in DNA: TGTGCCAGCAGCCTGTCAGGACTAGAAATTTCGCAGTATTTT. Protein sequence: CASSLSGLEISQYF.

The chain has TRBV6-5 and TRBJ2-5; 8 nucleotides line up with TRBD2. This CDR3 comprises 15 residues. J lost 3 bases, V lost 1 base, and 4 bases had no gene match. The germline CDR1 and CDR2 sequences are MNHEY and SVGAGI. CDR3 residues: CASSYWGGGKETQYF. CDR3 in DNA: TGTGCCAGCAGTTACTGGGGCGGGGGGAAAGAGACCCAGTACTTC.

The J gene is TRBJ1-2, the V gene TRBV6-1; D unresolved. Per the germline V gene, CDR1 is MNHNS and CDR2 is SASEGT. The length of the CDR3 is 14 residues. Trimming took 1 base from V and 3 from J, leaving 9 bases between them. The CDR3 DNA reads as TGTGCCAGCAGTGAAGGACCTGGGCACTATGGCTACACCTTC. Translating it yields CASSEGPGHYGYTF.

The gene calls are TRBV18 and TRBJ1-6; TRBD1 agrees at 9 bases. After removal of 2 bases from V and 9 bases from J, the junction contained 11 bases not matched to a gene. The CDR3 length is 17 residues. The germline V gene has CDR1 KGHSH and CDR2 LQKENI. This CDR3 reads CASSPRQGGEASSPLHF. As DNA, the CDR3 is TGTGCCAGCTCACCAAGACAGGGGGGTGAGGCTAGTTCACCCCTCCACTTT.

This clone was found once. The chain is built from TRBV4-1 and TRBJ1-1, with unresolved D. Trimming cost V 0 bases and J 7 bases, with 12 bases left between them. The CDR3 has 14 residues. Germline V gene lookup returns CDR1 MGHRA and CDR2 YSYEKL. CDR3 DNA: TGCGCCAGCAGCCAAGACAAGGTTAGGGTTGAAGCTTTCTTT. Protein product: CASSQDKVRVEAFF.

The chain carries TRBV9 and TRBJ1-1; 8 nucleotides agree with TRBD1. Unmatched junction bases numbered 5, after V lost 3 bases and J lost 4 bases. This CDR3 is 14 amino acids long. Germline V gene data show CDR1 as SGDLS and CDR2 as YYNGEE. The CDR3 spells CASSARQGLTEAFF. The CDR3 DNA follows: TGTGCCAGCAGCGCTCGACAGGGGCTCACTGAAGCTTTCTTT.

This clone was seen only once. CDR3 amino acids: CSVGGVPGELFF. The CDR3 DNA is TGCAGCGTTGGGGGGGTCCCCGGGGAGCTGTTTTTT. The chain carries TRBV29-1 and TRBJ2-2, with D tentatively TRBD2 (6 bases). The germline V and J ends were trimmed by 4 bases and 6 bases, with 9 bases remaining between them. Germline V lookup: CDR1 SQVTM, CDR2 ANQGSEA. The CDR3 totals 12 residues.

The chain combines TRBV11-1 with TRBJ2-1; TRBD2 might be the D (5 bases). Germline V gene lookup returns CDR1 SGHAT and CDR2 FQDESV (reference sequence). The germline V and J ends were trimmed by 1 base and 8 bases, with 9 bases remaining between them. This CDR3 has 13 amino acids. CDR3 DNA: TGTGCCAGCAGCTTAGGTTCGGGGTATGAGCAGTTCTTC. It yields the protein CASSLGSGYEQFF.

The rearrangement joins TRBV11-2 to TRBJ2-5; 10 nucleotides align to TRBD1. V lost 6 bases and J lost 1; bases outside the gene matches: 5. Germline-derived CDR1 and CDR2 are SGHAT and FQNNGV. CDR3 length: 15 residues. The CDR3 reads CASRWDRGGQETQYF. CDR3 coding DNA: TGTGCCAGCAGGTGGGACAGGGGAGGCCAAGAGACCCAGTACTTC.

The gene calls are TRBV28 and TRBJ1-5; 8 bases map to TRBD1. The CDR3 loop spans 14 amino acids. The germline gives CDR1 MDHEN, CDR2 SYDVKM. After removal of 6 bases from V and 7 bases from J, the junction contained 8 bases not matched to a gene. Here the CDR3 reads CASRPDRVTQPQHF. CDR3 nucleotides: TGTGCCAGCAGGCCGGACAGGGTCACGCAGCCCCAGCATTTT.

The chain is built from TRBV6-5 and TRBJ1-3; D may be TRBD1 (6 bases). The CDR3 covers 14 residues. Deletions cut 7 bases from V and 3 bases from J, with 13 bases between. Germline CDR1 reads MNHEY; CDR2 reads SVGAGI. The CDR3 DNA sequence: TGTGCCAGCACCTTAGGACAGTATGGAAACACCATATATTTT. This codes for CASTLGQYGNTIYF.

The chain uses TRBV27 and TRBJ1-5; TRBD1 matches at 9 bases. The CDR3 length is 15 residues. Trimming took 6 bases from V and 3 from J; bases not matched to a gene: 6. Germline CDR1 MNHEY, CDR2 SMNVEV (reference sequence). In DNA form, the CDR3 reads TGTGCCAGCAGCAAACAGGGGGCGATCAATCAGCCCCAGCATTTT. The encoded protein is CASSKQGAINQPQHF.

The rearrangement uses TRBV28 and TRBJ2-7; 10 bases align to TRBD1. With 3 bases clipped from V and 1 base from J, the junction kept 9 bases outside the gene matches. This CDR3 is built from 17 residues. Per the germline V gene, CDR1 is MDHEN and CDR2 is SYDVKM. The DNA of the CDR3 is TGTGCCAGCAGTTTCGGGGGACAGGGGAGGGGATCCTACGAGCAGTACTTC. It yields the protein CASSFGGQGRGSYEQYF.

The genes are TRBV18 and TRBJ1-4; no clear D gene. The CDR3 totals 14 residues. V lost 3 bases to trimming and J lost 0 bases, with 5 bases between them. Germline-derived CDR1 and CDR2 are KGHSH and LQKENI. The CDR3 sequence: CASSPQPTNEKLFF. CDR3 sequence (DNA): TGTGCCAGCTCACCGCAGCCAACTAATGAAAAACTGTTTTTT.

This chain uses TRBV21-1 with TRBJ1-6; the listed D gene, TRBD1, was not tested against the DNA. TRBV21-1 is deemed a pseudogene. This CDR3 spans 15 amino acids. CDR3 protein: CASSNVRGWDSPLHF. CDR3 in DNA: TGTGCCAGCAGCAATGTCAGGGGATGGGATTCACCCCTCCACTTT.

This clone appeared a single time. The rearrangement links TRBV7-3 to TRBJ2-5; 11 bases are shared with TRBD2. V trimming: 11 bases; J trimming: 2 bases; junction bases outside the gene matches: 10. This CDR3 is 15 amino acids long. Germline V gene data show CDR1 as SGHTA and CDR2 as FQGTGA. Here the CDR3 reads CASGEASGGQETQYF. The DNA of the CDR3 is TGTGCCTCCGGGGAGGCTAGCGGGGGGCAAGAGACCCAGTACTTC.

CDR3 sequence (DNA): TGCGCCAGCAGCTTGCTCGGGGCTAGCGGGAGCGATGAGCAGTTCTTC. It codes for CASSLLGASGSDEQFF. J is TRBJ2-1 and V is TRBV5-1, with 10 bases matching TRBD2. The length of the CDR3 is 16 residues. The germline V gene encodes CDR1 SGHRS and CDR2 YFSETQ. J was trimmed by 8 bases and V by 1 base; bases with no gene match: 9. Full variable domain (outside the CDR3, taken from reference TRBV5-1 and TRBJ2-1): KAGVTQTPRYLIKTRGQQVTLSCSPISGHRSVSWYQQTPGQGLQFLFEYFSETQRNKGNFPGRFSGRQFSNSRSEMNVSTLELGDSALYLCASSLLGASGSDEQFFGPGTRLTVL.

The chain uses TRBV5-1 and TRBJ1-3; TRBD1 agrees at 7 bases. CDR1 and CDR2 from the germline V gene are SGHRS and YFSETQ. V was pared by 5 bases and J by 4 bases, with 6 bases of the junction left unmatched. This CDR3 region has 14 residues. As DNA, the CDR3 is TGCGCCAGCAGACAAGGGACAGCGGGAAACACCATATATTTT. It codes for CASRQGTAGNTIYF.

The rearrangement uses TRBV27 and TRBJ2-7; the D is unclear. Trimming removed 11 bases at V and 0 bases at J, with 14 bases between. The germline CDR1 and CDR2 sequences are MNHEY and SMNVEV (reference sequence). There are 13 residues in the CDR3. CDR3 sequence (DNA): TGTGCCCCCGAAGGGCAGGCCTCCTACGAGCAGTACTTC. Translating it yields CAPEGQASYEQYF.

The chain recombines TRBV6-5 with TRBJ1-2; TRBD1 aligns across 8 bases. The CDR3 covers 13 residues. V shed 6 bases, J shed 8 bases, and the junction held 8 bases outside the gene matches. Germline V gene data show CDR1 as MNHEY and CDR2 as SVGAGI. As DNA, the CDR3 is TGTGCCAGCAGATTGCCCAGGGGGCTCGGCTACACCTTC. Its protein is CASRLPRGLGYTF.

This chain uses TRBV12-3 or TRBV12-4 with TRBJ2-5; TRBD2 matches 9 bases. Unmatched junction bases numbered 9, after V lost 9 bases and J lost 7 bases. This CDR3 contains 13 residues. CDR3 nucleotide sequence: TGTGCCAGTTGGACTAGCGATATGGGGACCCAGTACTTC. Amino acid sequence: CASWTSDMGTQYF.

This clone showed up just once. V gene TRBV10-1 combines with J gene TRBJ2-5; TRBD2 aligns across 8 bases. CDR1 WNHNN and CDR2 SYGVQD come from the germline V gene (reference sequence). The CDR3 has 16 residues. J was trimmed by 1 base and V by 3 bases; bases with no gene match: 7. The CDR3 DNA sequence: TGCGCCAGCAGTGAAAGCGGGAGCAGCCTCCAAGAGACCCAGTACTTC. The encoded protein is CASSESGSSLQETQYF.

The CDR3 loop reads CASSLAGNPYNEQFF. In DNA, the CDR3 is TGTGCCAGCAGCTTAGCCGGGAATCCTTACAATGAGCAGTTCTTC. This chain links TRBV7-6 with TRBJ2-1; weak D call: TRBD2 (5 bases). This CDR3 is built from 15 residues. Germline assignment: CDR1 SGHVS and CDR2 FNYEAQ. Trimming stripped 0 bases from V and 4 bases from J, with 10 bases between.

The chain employs TRBV28 and TRBJ2-3; D might be TRBD1 (6 bases). Germline-derived CDR1 and CDR2 are MDHEN and SYDVKM. V dropped 7 bases and J dropped 2 bases, with 16 bases sitting between them. The CDR3 consists of 15 residues. The CDR3 nucleotides read TGTGCCAGCACCCACCGGGACAAATACACAGATACGCAGTATTTT. It codes for CASTHRDKYTDTQYF.

The V gene is TRBV3-1 (or the pseudogene TRBV3-2), the J gene TRBJ2-3; D is unresolved. This CDR3 is 13 amino acids long. Trimming removed 8 bases from V and 2 bases from J, with 11 bases in between. The V gene's germline CDR1 is LGHDT and CDR2 YNNKEL (reference sequence). The CDR3 DNA reads TGTGCCAGCGCCCTCTTGGCCACAGATACGCAGTATTTT. Its translation is CASALLATDTQYF.

The chain employs TRBV5-1 and TRBJ2-5, with 13 bases identical to TRBD2. The junction had 8 bases not matched to a gene; V was cut back by 4 bases and J by 5 bases. The CDR3 has 16 amino acids. In germline, CDR1 is SGHRS, CDR2 YFSETQ. The CDR3 reads CASSPLAGGIGETQYF. The DNA of the CDR3 is TGCGCCAGCAGCCCACTAGCGGGAGGGATCGGGGAGACCCAGTACTTC.

The V and J genes are TRBV13 and TRBJ2-5, with TRBD1 identical over 7 bases. Germline CDR1 reads PRHDT; CDR2 reads FYEKMQ (reference sequence). The CDR3 extends over 14 amino acids. The J segment lost 2 bases and the V segment lost 4 bases, leaving 4 bases of the junction unmatched. CDR3 bases: TGTGCCAGCAGCTCCACAGGGGAGCAAGAGACCCAGTACTTC. Translating it yields CASSSTGEQETQYF. The full variable domain, with the rest looked up from reference TRBV13 and TRBJ2-5, is AAGVIQSPRHLIKEKRETATLKCYPIPRHDTVYWYQQGPGQDPQFLISFYEKMQSDKGSIPDRFSAQQFSDYHSELNMSSLELGDSALYFCASSSTGEQETQYFGPGTRLLVL.

V gene TRBV11-2 combines with J gene TRBJ2-7; D may be TRBD1 (6 bases). This CDR3 has 13 amino acids. Looked up from germline, CDR1 is SGHAT and CDR2 is FQNNGV. V gave up 3 bases and J gave up 2 bases, with 8 bases separating them. CDR3 sequence (DNA): TGTGCCAGCAGCTTGTCAGGGGCCTACGAGCAGTACTTC. Protein product: CASSLSGAYEQYF.

V usage is TRBV6-5 and J usage is TRBJ2-7; 7 positions agree with TRBD2. The CDR3 extends over 13 amino acids. Germline CDR1 reads MNHEY; CDR2 reads SVGAGI. The J segment lost 4 bases and the V segment lost 6 bases, leaving 6 bases of the junction unmatched. The chain's CDR3 is CASRGGWFYEQYF. DNA of the CDR3: TGTGCCAGCAGGGGGGGGTGGTTTTACGAGCAGTACTTC.